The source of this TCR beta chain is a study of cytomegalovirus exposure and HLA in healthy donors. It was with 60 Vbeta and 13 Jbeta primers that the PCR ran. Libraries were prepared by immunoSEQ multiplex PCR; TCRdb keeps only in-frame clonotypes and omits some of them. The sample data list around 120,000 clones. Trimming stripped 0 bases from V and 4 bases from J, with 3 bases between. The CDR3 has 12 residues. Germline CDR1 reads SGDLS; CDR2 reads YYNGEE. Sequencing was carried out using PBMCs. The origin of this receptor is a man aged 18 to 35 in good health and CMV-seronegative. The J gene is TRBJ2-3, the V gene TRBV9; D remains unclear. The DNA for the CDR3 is TGTGCCAGCAGCGTAGCCGCAGATACGCAGTATTTT. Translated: CASSVAADTQYF.